A few counts support the clone carrying this T cell receptor (beta chain). This specimen belongs to a study of glioma-infiltrating T cells. TCR alpha and beta CDR3 regions were amplified from RNA using iRepertoire nested multiplex PCR. MiXCR, run by TCRdb on the multiplex PCR reads, gives a single entry per CDR3 protein. The sample holds 15,000 to 20,000 distinct CDR3 sequences, 58% seen once. Input material: glioma tissue, nonneoplastic brain tissue, or PBMCs (not recorded which). The source is a human donor with low-grade glioma or glioblastoma, undergoing nonglioma brain surgery, or in good health (not recorded which).

The CDR3 DNA sequence: TGTGTTAGCAGATACTCCACCGGGGAGCTGTTTTTT. Encoded protein: CVSRYSTGELFF. This rearrangement joins TRBV27 to TRBJ2-2; no clear D gene. The germline gives CDR1 MNHEY, CDR2 SMNVEV (reference sequence). There are 12 residues in the CDR3.